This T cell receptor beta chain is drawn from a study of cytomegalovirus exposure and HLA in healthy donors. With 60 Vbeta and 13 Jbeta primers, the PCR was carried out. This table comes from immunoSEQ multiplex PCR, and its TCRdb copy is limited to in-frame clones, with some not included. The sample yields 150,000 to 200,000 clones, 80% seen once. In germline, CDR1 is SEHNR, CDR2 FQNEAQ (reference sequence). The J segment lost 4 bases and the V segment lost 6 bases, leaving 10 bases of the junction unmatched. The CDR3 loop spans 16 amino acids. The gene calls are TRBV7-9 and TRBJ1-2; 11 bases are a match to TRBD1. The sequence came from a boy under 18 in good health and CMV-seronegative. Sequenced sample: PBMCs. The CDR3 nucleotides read TGTGCCAGCAGTTCTGACTGGACAGGGGGCGGCTATGGCTACACCTTC. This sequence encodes CASSSDWTGGGYGYTF.